These 6 T cell receptor beta chains were sequenced from one sample in a study of blood T cell repertoires in COVID-19. Assay: immunoSEQ multiplex PCR; the TCRdb copy retains only in-frame clones and omits some. The table includes some 120,000 clones, around nine tenths detected once. The sequencing sample was made of peripheral blood. The receptors stem from a man in his fifties or sixties with active COVID-19.

The chain is built from TRBV4-1 and TRBJ2-1, with TRBD1 matching 7 bases. V lost 0 bases and J lost 2; bases outside the gene matches: 4. The germline CDR1 and CDR2 sequences are MGHRA and YSYEKL. The CDR3 has 16 residues. In DNA, the CDR3 is TGCGCCAGCAGCCAAGATCTGCAGGGGGCCTACAATGAGCAGTTCTTC. This gives the protein CASSQDLQGAYNEQFF.

V usage is TRBV5-5 and J usage is TRBJ2-1; D gene ambiguous. V lost 4 bases and J lost 3, with 11 bases in between. The CDR3 has 14 amino acids. CDR1 is SGHKS and CDR2 is YYEKEE in the germline V gene (reference sequence). CDR3 DNA: TGTGCCAGCAGCGGTGGGCTGAGCTACAATGAGCAGTTCTTC. Its protein product is CASSGGLSYNEQFF.

This sequence joins TRBV24-1 and TRBJ2-1; perhaps TRBD1 as D (6 bases). CDR3 length: 15 amino acids. Trimming took off 2 bases at V and 3 bases at J, with 10 bases between the two ends. Germline CDR1 and CDR2: KGHDR and SFDVKD. The CDR3 loop reads CATSDSGTYYNEQFF. The CDR3 bases are TGTGCCACCAGTGATTCCGGGACATACTACAATGAGCAGTTCTTC.

The genes are TRBV18 and TRBJ2-2; D is ambiguous. Germline CDR1 reads KGHSH; CDR2 reads LQKENI. Trimming cost V 3 bases and J 3 bases, with 5 bases left between them. CDR3 length: 13 residues. This CDR3 is CASSPIDTGELFF. CDR3 coding DNA: TGTGCCAGCTCACCTATCGACACCGGGGAGCTGTTTTTT.

V usage is TRBV18 and J usage is TRBJ1-2; TRBD1 aligns across 9 bases. Germline V CDR1 and CDR2: KGHSH, LQKENI. The V and J ends lost 4 bases and 2 bases, in that order; junction bases with no gene match: 5. CDR3 length: 15 residues. The CDR3 spells CASSRRTGANYGYTF. Here the CDR3 DNA reads TGTGCCAGCTCACGACGGACAGGGGCAAACTATGGCTACACCTTC.

The chain combines TRBV18 with TRBJ2-7; D not certain. The germline V gene has CDR1 KGHSH and CDR2 LQKENI. Deletions cut 6 bases from V and 0 bases from J, with 9 bases between. The CDR3 extends over 13 amino acids. The CDR3 nucleotides are TGTGCCAGCTCCTTACATCCCTCCTACGAGCAGTACGTC. Translated: CASSLHPSYEQYV.